This paragraph reports one T cell receptor beta chain. Antigen specificity is unknown. TCRdb itself ran the RACE reads through MiXCR, one entry per CDR3 protein. This sample yields about 54,000 distinct CDR3 sequences, of which around 10% are seen a single time; around 1.6% belongs to the top ten. This sample is drawn from a study of human T cells and chemical hapten exposure. About the research overall: Upper back patch tests used 0.01% DPC, scored after 6 days.

Regarding time point: patch test 2, 6 weeks after DPC sensitization. As for treatment: therapeutic diphenylcyclopropenone sensitization with weekly scalp DPC. Patients had alopecia, were aged 18 to 70, and were not pregnant. The authors' total RNA extraction used unfractionated whole blood. Findings and limits, study-wide: Expanded TCRs produced significantly more large CDR3 similarity clusters than controls did.

V was pared by 4 bases and J by 5 bases, with 12 bases between. From germline, CDR1 is SEHNR and CDR2 FQNEAQ (reference sequence). The CDR3 loop spans 14 amino acids. The receptor was isolated from a woman aged 45-65 years with alopecia areata. Some clones in this sample may be carry-over from other donors' samples. The J gene is TRBJ2-1, the V gene TRBV7-9, with D hard to call. This specimen was whole blood, taken in connection with sensitization to the hapten diphenylcyclopropenone (DPC). DNA of the CDR3: TGTGCCAGCAGCTCCGGTGGGATGGACAATGAGCAGTTCTTC. Protein sequence: CASSSGGMDNEQFF. The full variable domain, completed using reference TRBV7-9 and TRBJ2-1, is DTGVSQNPRHKITKRGQNVTFRCDPISEHNRLYWYRQTLGQGPEFLTYFQNEAQLEKSRLLSDRFSAERPKGSFSTLEIQRTEQGDSAMYLCASSSGGMDNEQFFGPGTRLTVL.